This T cell receptor (beta chain) was captured in a study of Ad26.COV2.S vaccination and SARS-CoV-2 variants. As for the study in general: Participant was drawn from the COV1001 Ad26.COV2.S trial arm. Dosing was one shot or two shots 56 days apart.

Treatment of the sample: roughly 18 received Ad26.COV2.S at low or high dose, single or two shots; about 5 received placebo; per-sample allocation not given. Specimen acquisition occurred on day 63 following the initial vaccine or placebo injection. Repertoires were generated with immunoSEQ multiplex PCR, while TCRdb's copy carries only in-frame clones and drops some. The data contain about 430,000 clones, 75% to 95% of them singletons. V dropped 4 bases and J dropped 3 bases, with 10 bases sitting between them. Germline V gene data show CDR1 as GTSNPN and CDR2 as SVGIG (reference sequence). The CDR3 length is 13 residues.

The material sequenced was peripheral blood, taken in a trial of Ad26.COV2.S vaccine versus placebo. The receptor's source is a person aged 18 to 59 who received the Ad26.COV2.S COVID-19 vaccine or a placebo. This chain links TRBV30 with TRBJ1-3; D is undetermined. Here the CDR3 DNA reads TGTGCCTGGATTGGTCAGGTTGGAAACACCATATATTTT. As protein: CAWIGQVGNTIYF.